Below are 25 T cell receptor beta chains sequenced from a single sample in a study of radiation and T cells in renal cell carcinoma. Documented time point: blood 2 weeks post-SBRT. The treatment: 15 Gy SBRT to primary tumor, nephrectomy 4 weeks later. The data were produced by immunoSEQ multiplex PCR, yet TCRdb's version contains in-frame clones alone and is incomplete. The data hold about 130,000 clones, with about 88% observed a single time. The sample in question was blood, obtained from a patient whose treatment included radiotherapy and nephrectomy. The receptors originated from a woman in her 70s with renal cell carcinoma.

The chain carries TRBV7-3 and TRBJ2-7; tentative D call: TRBD2 (6 bases). CDR1 and CDR2 from the germline V gene are SGHTA and FQGTGA. The V gene lost 3 bases and the J gene lost 2 bases, with 8 bases spanning the gap. The CDR3 contains 13 residues. CDR3 nucleotides: TGTGCCAGCAGCTTGGGACTGGCCTACGAGCAGTACTTC. Residues: CASSLGLAYEQYF.

The chain couples TRBV6-5 to TRBJ1-2; 8 nucleotides line up with TRBD1. Germline V CDR1 and CDR2: MNHEY, SVGAGI. Losses at the gene ends were 9 bases for V and 3 bases for J; bases not matched to a gene: 6. This CDR3 is built from 13 residues. For the CDR3, the DNA is TGTGCCAGTCGGGACAGGCCCGACTATGGCTACACCTTC. Its translation is CASRDRPDYGYTF.

The count of this clone is one. The gene calls are TRBV19 and TRBJ1-2; the match to TRBD1 covers 8 bases. CDR1 is LNHDA and CDR2 is SQIVND in the germline V gene (reference sequence). J lost 4 bases, V lost 7 bases, and 11 bases had no gene match. This CDR3 contains 15 residues. In nucleotides, the CDR3 is TGTGCCAGTACAAGGACAGGGCCAGAAACCTATGGCTACACCTTC. As protein: CASTRTGPETYGYTF.

The V and J genes are TRBV19 and TRBJ2-1, with 12 bases aligning to TRBD2. Looked up from germline, CDR1 is LNHDA and CDR2 is SQIVND (reference sequence). The V segment lost 5 bases and the J segment 4 bases; nucleotides outside the gene matches: 6. The CDR3 loop spans 16 amino acids. Here the CDR3 reads CASSPLLAGGYNEQFF. The CDR3 DNA follows: TGTGCCAGTAGTCCTCTTCTAGCGGGGGGGTACAATGAGCAGTTCTTC.

The chain carries TRBV6-1 and TRBJ2-5, with D tentatively TRBD2 (5 bases). The CDR3 spans 12 residues. Germline assignment: CDR1 MNHNS and CDR2 SASEGT. Trimming cost V 8 bases and J 3 bases, with 10 bases left between them. CDR3 in DNA: TGTGCCAGCCACGGGGTTGAAGAGACCCAGTACTTC. It encodes CASHGVEETQYF.

This sequence joins TRBV19 and TRBJ1-5; D gene uncertain. The germline V and J ends were trimmed by 6 bases and 4 bases, with 16 bases remaining between them. Germline values: CDR1 LNHDA, CDR2 SQIVND (reference sequence). The CDR3 extends over 15 amino acids. The CDR3 spells CASRDPSYLNQPQHF. The CDR3 region has the DNA TGTGCCAGTAGAGACCCCAGTTACCTAAATCAGCCCCAGCATTTT.

The table lists this clone with a count of one. The chain recombines TRBV9 with TRBJ2-2; D is ambiguous. V was trimmed by 0 bases and J by 7 bases, leaving 13 bases between them. The germline CDR1 and CDR2 sequences are SGDLS and YYNGEE. The CDR3 covers 15 residues. The CDR3 DNA reads as TGTGCCAGCAGCGTAGAGAGCTTGCCTGGCGGGGAGCTGTTTTTT. Its translation: CASSVESLPGGELFF. The variable domain in full, with the rest retrieved from reference TRBV9 and TRBJ2-2, is DSGVTQTPKHLITATGQRVTLRCSPRSGDLSVYWYQQSLDQGLQFLIQYYNGEERAKGNILERFSAQQFPDLHSELNLSSLELGDSALYFCASSVESLPGGELFFGEGSRLTVL.

The chain is built from TRBV6-6 and TRBJ2-2, with D perhaps given as TRBD1 or TRBD2 (5 bases each). From germline, CDR1 is MNHNY and CDR2 SVGAGI (reference sequence). This CDR3 has 13 residues. V lost 5 bases, J lost 6 bases, and 10 bases lay in between. The CDR3 region is CASSPRGAGELFF. CDR3 coding DNA: TGTGCCAGCAGTCCCCGGGGCGCCGGGGAGCTGTTTTTT.

The CDR3 DNA is TGTGCCAGTAGTCCCACACACTCAGCTACCTACGAGCAGTACTTC. This codes for CASSPTHSATYEQYF. The chain links TRBV19 to TRBJ2-7; D call uncertain. CDR3 length: 15 residues. CDR1 and CDR2 (germline): LNHDA, SQIVND (reference sequence). V was cut by 5 bases and J by 2 bases, with 16 bases left in between.

The V call is TRBV4-3, the J call TRBJ2-7, with 7 bases identical to TRBD1. The germline CDR1 and CDR2 sequences are LGHNA and YSLEER. V lost 0 bases and J lost 2; bases outside the gene matches: 13. The length of the CDR3 is 18 residues. CDR3 region: CASSQDDREQGIPYEQYF. The CDR3 nucleotides are TGCGCCAGCAGCCAAGATGATAGAGAACAGGGGATTCCCTACGAGCAGTACTTC.

This rearrangement joins TRBV11-2 to TRBJ2-2; 8 bases are shared with TRBD2. Germline V gives CDR1 SGHAT, CDR2 FQNNGV. V was clipped by 1 base and J by 1 base; unmatched bases: 2. The CDR3 has 16 amino acids. The CDR3 is CASSLGGGMNTGELFF. The CDR3 region has the DNA TGTGCCAGCAGCTTAGGCGGGGGGATGAACACCGGGGAGCTGTTTTTT.

V usage is TRBV4-2 and J usage is TRBJ2-2, with D perhaps assigned TRBD1 or TRBD2 (5 bases each). Trimming left V 1 base short and J 0 bases short, with 12 bases between. This CDR3 contains 17 residues. CDR1 is LGHNA and CDR2 is YNFKEQ in the germline V gene. In DNA, the CDR3 is TGTGCCAGCAGCCAAGCATTGGGGCGGGCGAACACCGGGGAGCTGTTTTTT. It encodes CASSQALGRANTGELFF.

The chain recombines TRBV7-2 with TRBJ2-1; D perhaps matches TRBD2 (7 bases). Germline CDR1 and CDR2: SGHTA and FQGNSA. This CDR3 region has 16 residues. V was pared by 5 bases and J by 6 bases, with 20 bases between. CDR3 in amino acids: CASSPVWGGPTNEQFF. DNA for the CDR3: TGTGCCAGCAGCCCCGTTTGGGGGGGCCCCACCAATGAGCAGTTCTTC.

This clone was recorded a few times. The chain joins TRBV4-2 to TRBJ2-6; no clear D gene. Per germline, CDR1 LGHNA and CDR2 YNFKEQ. This CDR3 has 18 amino acids. V shed 0 bases and J shed 4 bases, with 16 bases lying between them. Here the CDR3 reads CASSQDWNEASGANVLTF. The CDR3 region has the DNA TGTGCCAGCAGCCAAGATTGGAACGAAGCGTCCGGGGCCAACGTCCTGACTTTC.

The CDR3 DNA sequence: TGTGCCAGCAGCTTAGCTATGGGGCGGAACACTGAAGCTTTCTTT. This codes for CASSLAMGRNTEAFF. The chain is built from TRBV7-2 and TRBJ1-1, with D perhaps TRBD1 (5 bases). This CDR3 comprises 15 residues. Germline values: CDR1 SGHTA, CDR2 FQGNSA. V was trimmed by 0 bases and J by 1 base, leaving 9 bases between them.

The chain links TRBV29-1 to TRBJ1-5; D might be TRBD1 (5 bases). From germline, CDR1 is SQVTM and CDR2 ANQGSEA. Between the trimmed V and J ends, which lost 6 bases and 1 base, there was a span of 7 bases. CDR3 size: 12 residues. CDR3 residues: CSVRDSNQPQHF. The CDR3 region has the DNA TGCAGCGTCCGGGACAGCAATCAGCCCCAGCATTTT.

This clone was seen a few times. The rearrangement links TRBV7-6 to TRBJ1-1; 8 nucleotides line up with TRBD1. CDR1 and CDR2 (germline): SGHVS, FNYEAQ. The length of the CDR3 is 14 residues. J gave up 5 bases and V 5 bases, and 7 bases lay outside the gene matches. The CDR3 spells CASSTNRGLTEAFF. The DNA for the CDR3 is TGTGCCAGCAGCACTAACAGGGGGTTAACTGAAGCTTTCTTT.

This chain uses TRBV6-5 with TRBJ2-7, with 10 bases that match TRBD1. CDR1 is MNHEY and CDR2 is SVGAGI in the germline V gene. CDR3 length: 14 amino acids. Losses at the gene ends were 6 bases for V and 2 bases for J; bases not matched to a gene: 4. CDR3 region: CASRDRGRAYEQYF. The CDR3 coding sequence is TGTGCCAGCAGAGACAGGGGGCGGGCCTACGAGCAGTACTTC.

J is TRBJ1-3 and V is TRBV19, with 10 nucleotides matching TRBD1. V gave up 7 bases and J gave up 2 bases; unmatched junction bases: 2. In germline, CDR1 is LNHDA, CDR2 SQIVND (reference sequence). The length of the CDR3 is 14 residues. The CDR3 sequence: CASTDRGPGNTIYF. CDR3 nucleotide sequence: TGTGCCAGTACCGACAGGGGGCCTGGAAACACCATATATTTT.

V usage is TRBV5-8 and J usage is TRBJ1-5, with unresolved D. V was trimmed by 0 bases and J by 3 bases, leaving 7 bases between them. Germline V gives CDR1 SGHTS, CDR2 YDEGEE. There are 14 residues in the CDR3. The CDR3 loop reads CASSLVQPNQPQHF. Written as DNA, the CDR3 is TGTGCCAGCAGCTTGGTGCAGCCCAATCAGCCCCAGCATTTT.

This clone has a single count. The rearrangement uses TRBV5-4 and TRBJ1-2, with TRBD1 matching over 7 bases. The CDR3 runs 14 residues. The germline gives CDR1 SGHNT, CDR2 YYREEE (reference sequence). Losses at the gene ends were 4 bases for V and 5 bases for J; bases not matched to a gene: 8. The CDR3 bases are TGTGCCAGCAGCCTTCGACAGGGTCTATATGGCTACACCTTC. It specifies CASSLRQGLYGYTF. Supplemented by reference TRBV5-4 and TRBJ1-2, the full variable domain reads ETGVTQSPTHLIKTRGQQVTLRCSSQSGHNTVSWYQQALGQGPQFIFQYYREEENGRGNFPPRFSGLQFPNYSSELNVNALELDDSALYLCASSLRQGLYGYTFGSGTRLTVV.

The genes are TRBV19 and TRBJ2-3; 12 bases map to TRBD1. Germline trimming cut 6 bases from V and 8 bases from J; bases unmatched to any gene: 12. The V gene's germline CDR1 is LNHDA and CDR2 SQIVND (reference sequence). This CDR3 contains 16 residues. The CDR3 DNA reads TGTGCCAGTAGCTCTCCCGGGACAGGGGGCTTTGGTACGCAGTATTTT. Its protein product is CASSSPGTGGFGTQYF.

The chain links TRBV9 to TRBJ2-7; D gene uncertain. In germline, CDR1 is SGDLS, CDR2 YYNGEE. The CDR3 extends over 15 amino acids. V lost 0 bases to trimming and J lost 3 bases, with 13 bases between them. CDR3 protein: CASSVGSLNVYEQYF. DNA of the CDR3: TGTGCCAGCAGCGTAGGCAGCCTCAACGTCTACGAGCAGTACTTC.

This sequence joins TRBV5-4 and TRBJ2-1, with D possibly being TRBD1 (5 bases). This CDR3 has 12 amino acids. Trimming removed 4 bases from V and 10 bases from J, with 12 bases in between. Per the germline V gene, CDR1 is SGHNT and CDR2 is YYREEE (reference sequence). The CDR3 bases are TGTGCCAGCAGCCGGGTAGGGGCCGAGCAGTTCTTC. This gives the protein CASSRVGAEQFF.

Worth noting for this clone: One end of the junction fails to match germline, which may point to a read error. V is TRBV30 and J is TRBJ1-1; the D gene is possibly TRBD1 (5 bases). This CDR3 contains 19 residues. CDR1 and CDR2 from the germline V gene are GTSNPN and SVGIG (reference sequence). CDR3 region: CAWTQTPFRAGRMNTEAFF. CDR3 nucleotides: TGTGCATGGACTCAAACCCCCTTTAGGGCAGGGAGGATGAACACTGAAGCTTTCTTT. The full variable domain, rest sourced from reference TRBV30 and TRBJ1-1, is SQTIHQWPATLVQPVGSPLSLECTVEGTSNPNLYWYRQAAGRGLQLLFYSVGIGQISSEVPQNLSASRPQDRQFILSSKKLLLSDSGFYLCAWTQTPFRAGRMNTEAFFGQGTRLTVV.